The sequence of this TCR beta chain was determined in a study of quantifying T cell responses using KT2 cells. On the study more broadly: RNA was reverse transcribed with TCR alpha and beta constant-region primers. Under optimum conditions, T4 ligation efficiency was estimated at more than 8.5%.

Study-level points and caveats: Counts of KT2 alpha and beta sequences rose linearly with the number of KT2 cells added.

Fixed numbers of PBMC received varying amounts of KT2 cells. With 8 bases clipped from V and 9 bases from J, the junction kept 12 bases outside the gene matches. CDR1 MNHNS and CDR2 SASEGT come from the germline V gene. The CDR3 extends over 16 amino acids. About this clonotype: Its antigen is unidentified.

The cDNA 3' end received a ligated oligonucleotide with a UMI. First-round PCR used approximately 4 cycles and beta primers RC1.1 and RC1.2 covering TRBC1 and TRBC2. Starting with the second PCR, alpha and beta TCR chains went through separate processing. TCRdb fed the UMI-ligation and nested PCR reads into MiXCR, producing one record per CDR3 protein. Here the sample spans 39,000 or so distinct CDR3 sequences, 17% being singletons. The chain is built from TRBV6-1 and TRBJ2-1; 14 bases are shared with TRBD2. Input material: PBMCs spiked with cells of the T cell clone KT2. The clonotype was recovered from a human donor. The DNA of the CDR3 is TGTGCCAGCCAGGACCTGGGACTAGCGGGAGCGACTGAGCAGTTCTTC. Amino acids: CASQDLGLAGATEQFF.